The subject of this entry is one TCR beta chain. No antigen is known for it. This sample stems from a study of cytomegalovirus exposure and HLA in healthy donors. V was pared by 0 bases and J by 5 bases, with 8 bases between. This CDR3 is built from 14 residues. Germline V gene sequence: CDR1 SGHTA, CDR2 FQGNSA. Broader study findings: As a later analysis revealed, the rate of TCR association differed by HLA locus, with DRB1 most and HLA-C fewest.

60 Vbeta and 13 Jbeta primers were used in PCR. Sequenced by immunoSEQ multiplex PCR; TCRdb stores in-frame clones only, minus some. The table lists about 120,000 clones, 60% to 80% of them singletons. The sample consisted of PBMCs. The chain carries TRBV7-2 and TRBJ1-5; D ambiguous. The receptor's source is a woman aged 50 to 65 in good health and CMV-seronegative. CDR3 sequence: CASSLAAADQPQHF. CDR3 coding DNA: TGTGCCAGCAGCTTAGCGGCTGCGGATCAGCCCCAGCATTTT. The whole variable domain, filled in from reference TRBV7-2 and TRBJ1-5, reads GAGVSQSPSNKVTEKGKDVELRCDPISGHTALYWYRQSLGQGLEFLIYFQGNSAPDKSGLPSDRFSAERTGGSVSTLTIQRTQQEDSAVYLCASSLAAADQPQHFGDGTRLSIL.